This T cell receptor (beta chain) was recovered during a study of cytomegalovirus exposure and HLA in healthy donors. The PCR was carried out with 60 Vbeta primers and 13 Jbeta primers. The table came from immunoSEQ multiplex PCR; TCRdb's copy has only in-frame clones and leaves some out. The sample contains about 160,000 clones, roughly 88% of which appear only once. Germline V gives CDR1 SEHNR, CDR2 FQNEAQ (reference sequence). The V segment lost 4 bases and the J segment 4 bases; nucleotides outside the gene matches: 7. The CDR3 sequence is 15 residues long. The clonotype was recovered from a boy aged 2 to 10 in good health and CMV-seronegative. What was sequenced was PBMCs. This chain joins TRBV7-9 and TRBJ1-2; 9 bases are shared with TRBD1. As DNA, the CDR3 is TGTGCCAGCAGCTCCATGGGACAGGGCCTCTATGGCTACACCTTC. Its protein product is CASSSMGQGLYGYTF. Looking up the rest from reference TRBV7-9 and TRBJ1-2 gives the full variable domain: DTGVSQNPRHKITKRGQNVTFRCDPISEHNRLYWYRQTLGQGPEFLTYFQNEAQLEKSRLLSDRFSAERPKGSFSTLEIQRTEQGDSAMYLCASSSMGQGLYGYTFGSGTRLTVV.